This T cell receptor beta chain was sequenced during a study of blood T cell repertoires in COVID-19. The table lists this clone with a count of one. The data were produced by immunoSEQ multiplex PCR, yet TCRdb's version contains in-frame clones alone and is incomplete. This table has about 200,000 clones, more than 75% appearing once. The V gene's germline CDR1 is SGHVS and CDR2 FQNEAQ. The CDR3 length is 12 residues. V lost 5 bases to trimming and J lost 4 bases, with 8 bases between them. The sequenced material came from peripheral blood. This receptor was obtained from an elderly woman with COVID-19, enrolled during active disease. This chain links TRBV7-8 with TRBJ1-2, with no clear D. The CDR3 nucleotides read TGTGCCAGCAGCCCCCAGTCCTATGGCTACACCTTC. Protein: CASSPQSYGYTF.